This T cell receptor beta chain emerged from a study of regulatory T cells in long-lasting Graves disease. Overall study results and limits: A reduction in accuracy may have resulted from the small sample size.

TCR beta libraries were built with iRepertoire HTBI primers and Arm-PCR of CDR3 regions. A single record per CDR3 protein comes from TCRdb applying MiXCR to the multiplex PCR reads. Of roughly 360,000 distinct CDR3 sequences listed, over 9.5% were seen once; the top ten hold around 18%. This sample's time point: newly diagnosed GD, antithyroid drugs for less than 3 months. PBMCs provided the RNA from which the TCR library was made. On this clonotype itself: What it binds is not known. A much bigger clone sits one base away, suggesting this may be a read error.

The ends were cut back, 5 bases at V and 5 bases at J, with 22 bases in the middle. This CDR3 region has 17 residues. CDR1 LNHDA and CDR2 SQIVND come from the germline V gene (reference sequence). The same sample was also used in a study of T cells in Graves' hyperthyroidism and ophthalmopathy.

The sequenced sample was peripheral blood mononuclear cells (PBMCs), obtained at new diagnosis, from a patient treated with antithyroid drugs. The chain has TRBV19 and TRBJ2-1; D is perhaps TRBD2 (6 bases). The TCR was taken from a woman between 18 and 29 years old with Graves disease. CDR3 residues: CASSPPFPRRGNNEQFF. CDR3 in DNA: TGTGCCAGTAGTCCGCCGTTCCCGCGGCGGGGTAACAATGAGCAGTTCTTC.